The source of this TCR beta chain is a study of graft-versus-host responses after intestinal transplantation. Measured with immunoSEQ multiplex PCR; TCRdb has only the in-frame clones, and not every one. The table lists approximately 15,000 clones, about two thirds of them singletons, with over 20% in the top ten. Intraepithelial and lamina propria lymphocytes were released after the graft tissue was processed. CDR3 length equals 16 residues. V lost 6 bases, J lost 2 bases, and 19 bases lay in between. The germline CDR1 and CDR2 sequences are PRHDT and FYEKMQ (reference sequence). The origin of this receptor is a human patient who received an intestinal transplant, so some T cells may come from the graft donor. Sequenced here: ileum tissue, sampled about 680 days after intestinal transplantation. The chain couples TRBV13 to TRBJ1-2; D may be TRBD1 (6 bases). The CDR3 loop reads CASRLSSLGGNYGYTF. In DNA form, the CDR3 reads TGTGCCAGCAGGCTTAGCTCTCTAGGGGGAAACTATGGCTACACCTTC.